These 24 T cell receptor beta chains were sequenced from one sample in a study of cytomegalovirus exposure and HLA in healthy donors (dated by TCRdb to 2016 to 2017). The receptor library was made with the immunoSEQ multiplex PCR assay. For the multiplex PCR, a mixture combining 60 forward primers for TCR Vbeta segments and 13 reverse primers for TCR Jbeta segments was used. Drawn from immuneACCESS, this table holds only the in-frame rearrangements with V and J called that TCRdb kept. Clones are partly lost; checked studies trace under half to an unresolved V gene and leave the rest unexplained. For this sample the table gives about 190,000 clones, of which about 77% were detected only once. The ten largest clonotypes hold more than 4.5% of the sample. Source material: PBMCs. These receptors were obtained from a man in his thirties or forties in good health and CMV-seropositive.

The genes are TRBV27 and TRBJ2-1, with 8 bases aligning to TRBD1. V gave up 2 bases and J gave up 5 bases; unmatched junction bases: 5. This CDR3 contains 15 residues. Germline values: CDR1 MNHEY, CDR2 SMNVEV (reference sequence). Here the CDR3 reads CASSLRDRFDNEQFF. In DNA form, the CDR3 reads TGTGCCAGCAGTTTAAGGGACAGGTTCGACAATGAGCAGTTCTTC.

For this clone: Other DNA sequences from this sample encode an identical CDR3 as well. V gene TRBV10-3 combines with J gene TRBJ1-2, with D tentatively TRBD1 (6 bases). CDR3 length equals 13 residues. Trimming left V 3 bases short and J 7 bases short, with 12 bases between. Germline assignment: CDR1 ENHRY and CDR2 SYGVKD. CDR3: CAISDDRRSGYTF. The CDR3 bases are TGTGCCATCAGTGATGACAGGCGCAGTGGCTACACCTTC.

The chain links TRBV5-8 to TRBJ2-2; no clear D. V lost 0 bases and J 0 bases, leaving 6 bases between the germline ends. From germline, CDR1 is SGHTS and CDR2 YDEGEE. This CDR3 is built from 15 residues. For the CDR3, the DNA is TGTGCCAGCAGCTTGGGGCTCTCGAACACCGGGGAGCTGTTTTTT. As protein: CASSLGLSNTGELFF.

The genes are TRBV6-4 and TRBJ1-1; D not certain. The CDR3 runs to 13 residues. The germline CDR1 and CDR2 sequences are MRHNA and SNTAGT. V was clipped by 6 bases and J by 1 base, with 9 bases between them. The CDR3 sequence: CASRGTENTEAFF. The CDR3 DNA is TGTGCCAGCAGGGGCACGGAGAACACTGAAGCTTTCTTT.

The genes are TRBV7-2 and TRBJ2-7, with D possibly TRBD2 on 6 matching bases. Trimming took 4 bases from V and 5 from J, leaving 18 bases between them. Germline V gene data show CDR1 as SGHTA and CDR2 as FQGNSA. The CDR3 has 15 residues. The CDR3 sequence: CASSSRHGGLNEQYF. The DNA of the CDR3 is TGTGCCAGCAGCTCACGCCACGGGGGACTCAACGAGCAGTACTTC.

The V gene is TRBV20-1, the J gene TRBJ1-1; D ambiguous. The germline gives CDR1 DFQATT, CDR2 SNEGSKA (reference sequence). Trimming took off 5 bases at V and 6 bases at J, with 10 bases between the two ends. The CDR3 consists of 11 residues. DNA of the CDR3: TGCAGTGCTGCCCGGGAGGCTGAAGCTTTCTTT. Translating it yields CSAAREAEAFF.

J is TRBJ2-1 and V is TRBV9; TRBD2 aligns across 8 bases. Germline trimming cut 4 bases from V and 7 bases from J; bases unmatched to any gene: 16. Germline assignment: CDR1 SGDLS and CDR2 YYNGEE. The CDR3 sequence is 17 residues long. The CDR3 loop is CASSPRTGRANMNEQFF. For the CDR3, the DNA is TGTGCCAGCAGCCCCCGAACCGGGAGGGCCAATATGAATGAGCAGTTCTTC.

This clone was detected a few times. The chain joins TRBV7-9 to TRBJ2-3; D may be TRBD2 (5 bases). Trimming shortened V by 3 bases and J by 6 bases, and 7 bases separated the two germline ends. This CDR3 comprises 12 residues. Germline values: CDR1 SEHNR, CDR2 FQNEAQ (reference sequence). For the CDR3, the DNA is TGTGCCAGCAGCTTGGACTTGGATACGCAGTATTTT. This codes for CASSLDLDTQYF. The whole variable domain, filled in from reference TRBV7-9 and TRBJ2-3, reads DTGVSQNPRHKITKRGQNVTFRCDPISEHNRLYWYRQTLGQGPEFLTYFQNEAQLEKSRLLSDRFSAERPKGSFSTLEIQRTEQGDSAMYLCASSLDLDTQYFGPGTRLTVL.

The V call is TRBV12-5, the J call TRBJ2-5; 7 nucleotides match TRBD1. The J call may be in error: the DNA end matches TRBJ2-7 better. Germline CDR1 LGHNT, CDR2 FRNRAP. CDR3 length: 18 amino acids. CDR3 in DNA: TGTGCTAGTGGTTTGGTAGAAGACGGACAGGTTAGCTCCTACGAGCAGTACTTC. Residues: CASGLVEDGQVSSYEQYF.

This clone was seen only once. The chain joins TRBV6-1 to TRBJ2-3, with D uncertain. This CDR3 contains 13 residues. Germline-derived CDR1 and CDR2 are MNHNS and SASEGT. The V and J ends lost 5 bases and 1 base respectively, with 7 bases between them. The CDR3 protein is CASSQVRTDTQYF. In DNA, the CDR3 is TGTGCCAGCAGTCAGGTCCGCACAGATACGCAGTATTTT.

The chain carries TRBV5-6 and TRBJ2-3; D is possibly TRBD2 (5 bases). Deletions cut 0 bases from V and 8 bases from J, with 13 bases between. The CDR3 consists of 14 residues. Germline CDR1 reads SGHDT; CDR2 reads YYEEEE. CDR3 bases: TGTGCCAGCAGCTTGGATCCCGTTCGGGGTACGCAGTATTTT. It is translated as CASSLDPVRGTQYF. Full variable domain (rest looked up from reference TRBV5-6 and TRBJ2-3): DAGVTQSPTHLIKTRGQQVTLRCSPKSGHDTVSWYQQALGQGPQFIFQYYEEEERQRGNFPDRFSGHQFPNYSSELNVNALLLGDSALYLCASSLDPVRGTQYFGPGTRLTVL.

The rearrangement links TRBV6-6 to TRBJ2-5, with D perhaps matching TRBD2 (6 bases). Matching the DNA end better, TRBJ2-7 makes the J call doubtful. This CDR3 is built from 12 residues. Germline-derived CDR1 and CDR2 are MNHNY and SVGAGI (reference sequence). Written as DNA, the CDR3 is TGTGCCAGCAGTTGGTGGCGGGGCGAGCAGTACTTC. This encodes CASSWWRGEQYF.

This clone came up a few times. The chain has TRBV27 and TRBJ1-1; D possibly corresponds to TRBD1 (6 bases). V dropped 4 bases and J dropped 4 bases, with 13 bases sitting between them. Germline V gene lookup returns CDR1 MNHEY and CDR2 SMNVEV (reference sequence). This CDR3 has 14 residues. CDR3 residues: CASSYRVEGTEAFF. The CDR3 bases are TGTGCCAGCAGTTACAGGGTCGAGGGCACTGAAGCTTTCTTT.

This clone occurred a few times. The chain couples TRBV28 to TRBJ1-2; 7 bases match TRBD1. With V trimmed by 6 bases and J by 3 bases, 7 bases remained unmatched. The CDR3 loop spans 14 amino acids. The germline CDR1 and CDR2 sequences are MDHEN and SYDVKM. As DNA, the CDR3 is TGTGCCAGCAGCCTGGACGGACAGGACTATGGCTACACCTTC. This encodes CASSLDGQDYGYTF.

Only one count was recorded for this clone. The chain carries TRBV6-5 and TRBJ2-7, with a tentative D call TRBD2 (5 bases). V lost 2 bases to trimming and J lost 5 bases, with 7 bases between them. This CDR3 region has 12 residues. CDR1 is MNHEY and CDR2 is SVGAGI in the germline V gene. The CDR3 protein is CASSYEEDEQYF. In DNA form, the CDR3 reads TGTGCCAGCAGTTACGAGGAGGACGAGCAGTACTTC.

This chain uses TRBV10-2 with TRBJ2-5, with TRBD2 matching 14 bases. V lost 4 bases to trimming and J lost 5 bases; unmatched junction nucleotides: 9. Germline values: CDR1 WSHSY, CDR2 SAAADI. The CDR3 contains 17 residues. CDR3 in amino acids: CASSVGTSGGIRETQYF. The CDR3 region has the DNA TGCGCCAGCAGTGTGGGGACTAGCGGGGGCATTCGGGAGACCCAGTACTTC.

V and J are TRBV7-2 and TRBJ2-3; no firm D call. Germline V gene sequence: CDR1 SGHTA, CDR2 FQGNSA. Trimming removed 2 bases from V and 4 bases from J, with 22 bases in between. There are 18 residues in the CDR3. The CDR3 reads CASSLRPLNPHGSDTQYF. The CDR3 DNA reads TGTGCCAGCAGCTTAAGGCCCCTCAACCCCCACGGGTCAGATACGCAGTATTTT.

This clone was counted once. The genes are TRBV4-3 and TRBJ1-2; possibly TRBD1 for D (6 bases). The CDR3 has 15 amino acids. V was cut by 5 bases and J by 4 bases, with 17 bases left in between. Germline CDR1 LGHNA, CDR2 YSLEER. In DNA form, the CDR3 reads TGCGCCAGCAGCAAAGGGGAGGGGGAAGTCTATGGCTACACCTTC. This gives the protein CASSKGEGEVYGYTF.

Notes on this clone: A much larger clone is a single base away; this may be a read error. The CDR3 here is CASSFQNTEAFF. The CDR3 coding sequence is TGTGCCAGCAGTTTCCAGAACACTGAAGCTTTCTTT. J is TRBJ1-1 and V is TRBV28; D is unresolved. CDR1 is MDHEN and CDR2 is SYDVKM in the germline V gene. This CDR3 comprises 12 residues. V was clipped by 3 bases and J by 1 base, with 3 bases between them.

V gene TRBV19 combines with J gene TRBJ2-1, with D uncertain. The CDR3 has 15 amino acids. The V gene's germline CDR1 is LNHDA and CDR2 SQIVND (reference sequence). Trimming pared 3 bases from V and 1 base from J, leaving 10 bases between. DNA for the CDR3: TGTGCCAGTAGTATTGGGCCTGGGTCCTACAATGAGCAGTTCTTC. This translates into CASSIGPGSYNEQFF.

The J gene is TRBJ1-2, the V gene TRBV7-9, with 9 bases that match TRBD1. This CDR3 comprises 14 residues. CDR1 is SEHNR, CDR2 FQNEAQ, per germline (reference sequence). V lost 6 bases to trimming and J lost 4 bases; unmatched junction nucleotides: 6. The CDR3 DNA reads TGTGCCAGCAGAAAACAGGGGGCCAGCTATGGCTACACCTTC. Its protein product is CASRKQGASYGYTF.

The CDR3 loop reads CASSQEMQGGDTEAFF. CDR3 DNA sequence: TGTGCCAGCAGCCAAGAAATGCAGGGAGGGGACACTGAAGCTTTCTTT. This chain links TRBV4-2 with TRBJ1-1; the D gene is possibly TRBD1 (5 bases). Germline V lookup: CDR1 LGHNA, CDR2 YNFKEQ. Trimming removed 0 bases at V and 3 bases at J, with 14 bases between. The CDR3 has 16 residues.

This clone appeared a few times. The junction departs from germline at one end; a sequencing error may be responsible. The chain joins TRBV29-1 to TRBJ2-7; D is ambiguous. Germline-derived CDR1 and CDR2 are SQVTM and ANQGSEA. The CDR3 is made up of 13 amino acids. The CDR3 nucleotides read TGCAGCGTTAGCAGGCCCCCCTCCAACGAGCAGTACTTC. Translating it yields CSVSRPPSNEQYF.

The gene calls are TRBV4-3 and TRBJ1-2; D might be TRBD1 (5 bases). V dropped 0 bases and J dropped 7 bases, with 15 bases sitting between them. The CDR3 extends over 15 amino acids. Germline CDR1 and CDR2: LGHNA and YSLEER. CDR3 protein: CASSQERDFILGYTF. CDR3 DNA sequence: TGCGCCAGCAGCCAAGAAAGGGACTTTATACTTGGCTACACCTTC.